These 21 T cell receptor beta chains were sequenced from one sample in a study of monozygotic twins with inflammatory bowel disease (dated by TCRdb to about 2019). Libraries were made using 5' RACE. The sequencer was an Illumina HiSeq 2500. Reprocessed by TCRdb, the reads give a single entry per CDR3 protein sequence, without DNA. The table for this sample shows roughly 200,000 distinct CDR3 sequences. The top ten clones comprise under 8.5% of the sample. Sequencing input: blood. The receptor source for this set is a human donor with ulcerative colitis or Crohn's disease, or a healthy co-twin of an affected twin (not recorded which).

The V call is TRBV7-2, the J call TRBJ2-3. Germline CDR1 SGHTA, CDR2 FQGNSA. This CDR3 is built from 13 residues. The CDR3 protein is CASSLEPERPQYF.

This chain connects TRBV5-1 to TRBJ2-7; TCRdb picks TRBD2, but there is no DNA to check that call. The CDR3 length is 16 residues. The germline CDR1 and CDR2 sequences are SGHRS and YFSETQ. The CDR3 loop reads CASSRRTSGDPYEQYF.

The chain couples TRBV14 to TRBJ1-3; TCRdb's D call of TRBD1 is untestable without DNA. Per germline, CDR1 SGHDN and CDR2 FVKESK. This CDR3 contains 17 residues. The CDR3 sequence is CASSQDRGSRSGNTIYF.

The rearrangement links TRBV7-6 to TRBJ2-6; TCRdb returns TRBD1, unconfirmable since there is no DNA. Germline-derived CDR1 and CDR2 are SGHVS and FNYEAQ. The CDR3 runs 16 residues. CDR3 loop: CASSSGHAIGANVLTF.

The rearrangement links TRBV4-1 to TRBJ1-5; TCRdb proposes TRBD1, but this gene call is untestable without DNA. Germline CDR1 is MGHRA and CDR2 is YSYEKL. The CDR3 sequence is 16 residues long. The CDR3 region is CASSPKGADSNQPQHF.

This chain links TRBV5-1 with TRBJ1-1; TCRdb proposes TRBD1, but this gene call is untestable without DNA. This CDR3 is built from 15 residues. CDR1 and CDR2 from the germline V gene are SGHRS and YFSETQ. CDR3 protein: CASSFSYRENTEAFF.

J is TRBJ1-5 and V is TRBV5-6. The CDR3 consists of 13 residues. Germline V gene sequence: CDR1 SGHDT, CDR2 YYEEEE. CDR3 sequence reads: CASSAWADQPQHF.

The J gene is TRBJ2-2, the V gene TRBV7-9. The germline CDR1 and CDR2 sequences are SEHNR and FQNEAQ (reference sequence). CDR3 length: 13 amino acids. CDR3 amino acids: CASSLLVAGELFF.

The rearrangement joins TRBV10-3 to TRBJ1-2. CDR3 length: 13 residues. The germline gives CDR1 ENHRY, CDR2 SYGVKD. This CDR3 is CAISSGIPYGYTF.

The chain has TRBV20-1 and TRBJ2-1; lacking DNA, the TRBD1 call made by TCRdb goes unchecked. The CDR3 has 16 amino acids. Looked up from germline, CDR1 is DFQATT and CDR2 is SNEGSKA (reference sequence). The CDR3 here is CSARDAGQSSYNEQFF.

This chain links TRBV7-9 with TRBJ2-1. The CDR3 extends over 13 amino acids. CDR1 SEHNR and CDR2 FQNEAQ come from the germline V gene (reference sequence). The CDR3 sequence: CASSLAGQNEQFF. Complete variable domain (other parts from reference TRBV7-9 and TRBJ2-1): DTGVSQNPRHKITKRGQNVTFRCDPISEHNRLYWYRQTLGQGPEFLTYFQNEAQLEKSRLLSDRFSAERPKGSFSTLEIQRTEQGDSAMYLCASSLAGQNEQFFGPGTRLTVL.

The chain uses TRBV7-2 and TRBJ2-2. The CDR3 is 14 residues long. Germline V gene lookup returns CDR1 SGHTA and CDR2 FQGNSA. This chain's CDR3 is CASSLARPTGELFF.

Here the CDR3 reads CASSPSGHKTWNTGELFF. V is TRBV4-1 and J is TRBJ2-2; TCRdb selects TRBD1, and the lack of DNA leaves this call unchecked. The germline V gene encodes CDR1 MGHRA and CDR2 YSYEKL. CDR3 size: 18 residues.

The chain carries TRBV20-1 and TRBJ2-1; lacking DNA, the TRBD2 call made by TCRdb goes unchecked. The CDR3 runs 13 residues. CDR1 is DFQATT, CDR2 SNEGSKA, per germline (reference sequence). Here the CDR3 reads CSARRGTGNEQFF.

J is TRBJ1-1 and V is TRBV7-2. This CDR3 contains 15 residues. From germline, CDR1 is SGHTA and CDR2 FQGNSA. CDR3 protein: CASSLVRPPNTEAFF.

J is TRBJ1-6 and V is TRBV4-3; TCRdb lists TRBD1, though no DNA is available to test this call. Germline CDR1 and CDR2: LGHNA and YSLEER. CDR3 size: 16 residues. The CDR3 spells CASSQEEGTLNSPLHF.

The J gene is TRBJ2-3, the V gene TRBV28; TCRdb names TRBD2, which stays unverified in the absence of DNA. From germline, CDR1 is MDHEN and CDR2 SYDVKM. The CDR3 totals 15 residues. CDR3: CASREGGEPTDTQYF. Drawing the rest from reference TRBV28 and TRBJ2-3, the complete variable domain is DVKVTQSSRYLVKRTGEKVFLECVQDMDHENMFWYRQDPGLGLRLIYFSYDVKMKEKGDIPEGYSVSREKKERFSLILESASTNQTSMYLCASREGGEPTDTQYFGPGTRLTVL.

V usage is TRBV3-1 and J usage is TRBJ2-5. Germline CDR1 LGHDT, CDR2 YNNKEL (reference sequence). The length of the CDR3 is 12 residues. The CDR3 sequence is CASSQDGKTQYF.

This rearrangement joins TRBV6-2 or TRBV6-3 to TRBJ2-1; absent DNA, TCRdb's TRBD2 call cannot be checked. The length of the CDR3 is 16 residues. Germline V gene lookup returns CDR1 MNHEY and CDR2 SVGEGT. The CDR3 protein is CASSNARTSGNNEQFF.

The chain recombines TRBV14 with TRBJ2-3. The CDR3 covers 13 residues. From germline, CDR1 is SGHDN and CDR2 FVKESK. The CDR3 loop reads CASSQGIADTQYF. Together with reference TRBV14 and TRBJ2-3, the CDR3 gives the full variable domain: EAGVTQFPSHSVIEKGQTVTLRCDPISGHDNLYWYRRVMGKEIKFLLHFVKESKQDESGMPNNRFLAERTGGTYSTLKVQPAELEDSGVYFCASSQGIADTQYFGPGTRLTVL.

This CDR3 reads CASSRTGEGETQYF. V usage is TRBV4-2 and J usage is TRBJ2-5; TCRdb selects TRBD1, and the lack of DNA leaves this call unchecked. The CDR3 is 14 amino acids. Germline lookup yields CDR1 LGHNA and CDR2 YNFKEQ.